The clone carrying this TCR beta chain was observed at least ten times. Its antigen remains unidentified. In TCRdb, the RT-PCR reads were re-called with MiXCR into one record per CDR3 protein. The sample consists of 860,000 or so distinct CDR3 sequences, 21% of them appearing once. The data are from a study of response to subunit inactivated influenza vaccine. Whole-study results and caveats: Researchers suggested that each seasonal influenza vaccination recruits few new T cells.

The V end lost 5 bases, the J end lost 0 bases, and 14 bases lay between the germline ends. CDR3 size: 16 residues. In germline, CDR1 is MNHEY, CDR2 SVGEGT. The chain joins TRBV6-2 or TRBV6-3 to TRBJ2-1; tentative D call: TRBD2 (6 bases). The material was PBMCs from blood, obtained roughly 5 days after vaccination. This clonotype was obtained from a man aged 50-60 years who received an inactivated influenza vaccine. The CDR3 loop is CASSRDSLSSYNEQFF. The CDR3 DNA follows: TGTGCCAGCAGTAGGGACTCCCTCAGCTCCTACAATGAGCAGTTCTTC.